Sequencing of this T cell receptor beta chain was carried out in a study of OX40 agonist ivuxolimab in advanced cancers. Study-level background: Ivuxolimab was an agonistic, fully human IgG2 monoclonal antibody directed against OX40 (CD134), a costimulatory receptor. Intravenous ivuxolimab was administered to patients every 2 weeks at six dose levels: 0.01, 0.1, 0.3, 1.5, 3 and 10 mg/kg. Of the approximately 53 patients in dose escalation, around 20 had hepatocellular carcinoma, some 15 had melanoma, 9 had renal cell carcinoma and 9 had head and neck cancer. In the dose-escalation cohort, around four fifths of patients were male, and the mean age was around 65 years with a range of roughly 20 to 79. Prior anti-PD-1, anti-PD-L1 or anti-CTLA-4 therapy was permitted, and checkpoint inhibitors had been received by less than 45% of dose-escalation patients. Partial responses were achieved by three dose-escalation patients, of whom one had hepatocellular carcinoma and two had cutaneous melanoma. Peripheral TCRbeta sequencing was intended to test whether TCR sequence diversity was altered and clonal T-cell expansion was caused by ivuxolimab. The paper reports the monotherapy dose-escalation portion (N of about 50 patients) of the phase I ivuxolimab trial.

Genomic DNA was isolated from the sorted cells so that the TCRbeta CDR3 region could be sequenced. The immunoSEQ Assay was used for sequencing of TCRbeta CDR3 regions. TCRdb stores this immuneACCESS table with in-frame sequences only. Part of the clones is absent; in the studies checked, under half of the shortfall reflects unresolved V genes, and no reason is known for the rest. The sample includes 45,000 or so clones, with 88% observed a single time. The ten top clones hold roughly a sixth of the sample. From cysteine to phenylalanine, the CDR3 is 15 amino acids long. The entry retains the CDR3 DNA only, 45 bases that are in frame from base 1. The CDR1 and CDR2 encoded by the germline V gene (reference sequence) are LNHDA and SQIVND. Trimming removed 6 bases from V and 7 bases from J; the gene matches leave 10 bases unexplained. For this clone: Its antigen is not yet known. No much larger clonotype is one base removed from it; base qualities were not supplied.

Patients with a history of autoimmune disease or receiving systemic immunosuppression were excluded from the trial. Peripheral blood for TCR sequencing was collected from all dose cohorts at baseline, on cycle 4 day 1, and on cycle 7 day 1. The samples were drawn from a first-in-human, open-label, multicenter phase I dose-escalation trial of ivuxolimab. The trial enrolled adults with locally advanced or metastatic head and neck squamous cell, hepatocellular, melanoma or renal cell carcinoma. CD4+ and CD8+ T cells were sorted separately from peripheral blood before TCR sequencing. General findings and caveats noted by the study authors: The antigen specificity of the peripheral T cells that underwent clonal expansion was not determined. After ivuxolimab, expanded clones were on average more numerous among CD8+ T cells than among CD4+ T cells. Partial responders in the 0.1-3.0 mg/kg groups had among the lowest normalized peripheral clonal expansion, especially among CD8+ T cells. Low levels of normalized T-cell clonal expansion were also seen in some nonresponding patients. At doses of 0.1 to 3.0 mg/kg, clonal expansion of both CD4+ and CD8+ T cells in blood was seen between baseline and week 6.

The clonotype originates from an adult with an advanced solid tumor such as melanoma, head and neck, liver or kidney cancer. The chain uses TRBV19 and TRBJ2-1; 9 bases in the junction line up with TRBD1. Source: CD4+ or CD8+ T cells sorted from blood, taken in a trial of the OX40 agonist ivuxolimab. The CDR3 corresponds to CASSPRTGEKNEQFF. In nucleotides, the sequence is TGTGCCAGTAGCCCGCGGACAGGGGAAAAGAATGAGCAGTTCTTC.